What follows are 23 T cell receptor beta chains derived from one specimen sequenced in a study of T cell repertoires in cytomegalovirus infection. Their antigen targets remain unknown. TCRdb ran MiXCR on the reads and lists one entry per CDR3 protein. The sample gives about 770,000 distinct CDR3 sequences, about 28% of which show up once; around 14% is in the top ten. The sample was cultured CD8+ T cells from PBMCs, taken from culture after CMV antigen stimulation. The receptors come from a human donor in good health (CMV status not recorded). Some clones in this sample may be carry-over from other donors' samples.

This chain links TRBV6-1 with TRBJ1-2; 7 bases are shared with TRBD1. The CDR3 is 15 residues long. V trimming: 8 bases; J trimming: 0 bases; junction bases outside the gene matches: 9. CDR1 is MNHNS, CDR2 SASEGT, per germline. The CDR3 DNA reads as TGTGCCAGCGGCTCCGGGACAGTTCCTAACTATGGCTACACCTTC. The encoded protein is CASGSGTVPNYGYTF.

The chain links TRBV7-6 to TRBJ2-2, with TRBD2 matching 16 bases. The CDR3 runs to 21 residues. V was clipped by 5 bases and J by 2 bases; unmatched bases: 14. Germline V gene lookup returns CDR1 SGHVS and CDR2 FNYEAQ. The CDR3 nucleotides read TGTGCCAGCAGCCCCGTACTGACCGGGACTAGCGGGGGGGAAAACACCGGGGAGCTGTTTTTT. Translating gives CASSPVLTGTSGGENTGELFF. Using reference TRBV7-6 and TRBJ2-2 for the parts outside the CDR3, the full variable domain is GAGVSQSPRYKVTKRGQDVALRCDPISGHVSLYWYRQALGQGPEFLTYFNYEAQQDKSGLPNDRFSAERPEGSISTLTIQRTEQRDSAMYRCASSPVLTGTSGGENTGELFFGEGSRLTVL.

The chain couples TRBV28 to TRBJ1-2, with unresolved D. Trimming removed 4 bases at V and 1 base at J, with 7 bases between. Per germline, CDR1 MDHEN and CDR2 SYDVKM. The CDR3 consists of 13 residues. The CDR3 nucleotides are TGTGCCAGCAGTTCCCAGGATAACTATGGCTACACCTTC. Its translation is CASSSQDNYGYTF.

This clonotype was observed a few times. The V and J genes are TRBV7-9 and TRBJ2-3; 7 bases align to TRBD2. Per the germline V gene, CDR1 is SEHNR and CDR2 is FQNEAQ (reference sequence). J gave up 0 bases and V 2 bases, and 2 bases lay outside the gene matches. This CDR3 is built from 15 residues. The CDR3: CASSLRLASTDTQYF. CDR3 nucleotides: TGTGCCAGCAGCTTAAGACTAGCAAGCACAGATACGCAGTATTTT.

The chain carries TRBV12-3 or TRBV12-4 and TRBJ2-2, with 9 bases matching TRBD1. The CDR3 covers 15 residues. Trimming cost V 10 bases and J 4 bases; bases outside gene matches: 10. This CDR3 reads CATTQGASGTGELFF. The CDR3 DNA follows: TGTGCCACCACACAGGGGGCTAGCGGCACCGGGGAGCTGTTTTTT.

A few counts support this clonotype. The chain combines TRBV6-5 with TRBJ2-5, with D possibly TRBD1 on 5 matching bases. In germline, CDR1 is MNHEY, CDR2 SVGAGI. The V end lost 2 bases, the J end lost 0 bases, and 16 bases lay between the germline ends. The CDR3 spans 17 residues. The CDR3 sequence: CASSYGVGWTNQETQYF. The DNA for the CDR3 is TGTGCCAGCAGTTACGGGGTGGGTTGGACAAACCAAGAGACCCAGTACTTC.

J is TRBJ2-1 and V is TRBV3-1, with 7 bases aligning to TRBD1. CDR3 length equals 15 residues. J was trimmed by 4 bases and V by 5 bases; bases with no gene match: 8. Germline lookup yields CDR1 LGHDT and CDR2 YNNKEL (reference sequence). CDR3 amino acids: CASSITGEGYNEQFF. The DNA of the CDR3 is TGTGCCAGCAGCATCACAGGGGAAGGGTACAATGAGCAGTTCTTC.

This clonotype was recorded a few times. V is TRBV7-9 and J is TRBJ2-1; 9 bases agree with TRBD2. The germline V gene encodes CDR1 SEHNR and CDR2 FQNEAQ (reference sequence). This CDR3 has 15 amino acids. The V segment lost 2 bases and the J segment 6 bases; nucleotides outside the gene matches: 5. The CDR3 nucleotides read TGTGCCAGCAGCTTACTAGCGGGGCCCCTCAATGAGCAGTTCTTC. Residues: CASSLLAGPLNEQFF.

V usage is TRBV19 and J usage is TRBJ1-1; maybe TRBD1 (6 bases). The CDR3 has 13 residues. The V gene's germline CDR1 is LNHDA and CDR2 SQIVND (reference sequence). Trimming removed 7 bases at V and 7 bases at J, with 16 bases between. CDR3 DNA sequence: TGTGCCAGTACGAGGGGGTTAGTAGGTGAAGCTTTCTTT. Translating gives CASTRGLVGEAFF.

The table lists this clonotype with a few counts. The V call is TRBV7-2, the J call TRBJ2-3; D gene uncertain. Germline CDR1 reads SGHTA; CDR2 reads FQGNSA. Trimming left V 5 bases short and J 2 bases short, with 20 bases between. This CDR3 has 17 residues. The CDR3 reads CASSPPGSSVDTDTQYF. In DNA, the CDR3 is TGTGCCAGCAGCCCCCCGGGTTCGTCTGTGGACACAGATACGCAGTATTTT. The whole variable domain, remainder taken from reference TRBV7-2 and TRBJ2-3, is GAGVSQSPSNKVTEKGKDVELRCDPISGHTALYWYRQSLGQGLEFLIYFQGNSAPDKSGLPSDRFSAERTGGSVSTLTIQRTQQEDSAVYLCASSPPGSSVDTDTQYFGPGTRLTVL.

The chain is built from TRBV7-4 and TRBJ2-1; 7 bases align to TRBD2. CDR1 SGHVT and CDR2 SQSDAQ come from the germline V gene. With V trimmed by 0 bases and J by 2 bases, 10 bases remained unmatched. The length of the CDR3 is 18 residues. CDR3 in amino acids: CASSLAGPAGFPYNEQFF. CDR3 nucleotide sequence: TGTGCCAGCAGCTTAGCGGGGCCAGCGGGGTTCCCCTACAATGAGCAGTTCTTC.

The gene calls are TRBV2 and TRBJ2-6; D unresolved. The CDR3 sequence is 16 residues long. V was clipped by 10 bases and J by 0 bases, with 16 bases between them. Germline V gene data show CDR1 as SNHLY and CDR2 as FYNNEI. CDR3 DNA sequence: TGTGCCACCGATGCTCCTCTTCCCTCTGGGGCCAACGTCCTGACTTTC. Translation gives CATDAPLPSGANVLTF. The whole variable domain, remainder taken from reference TRBV2 and TRBJ2-6, is EPEVTQTPSHQVTQMGQEVILRCVPISNHLYFYWYRQILGQKVEFLVSFYNNEISEKSEIFDDQFSVERPDGSNFTLKIRSTKLEDSAMYFCATDAPLPSGANVLTFGAGSRLTVL.

This clonotype has only a few counts. This chain uses TRBV12-3 or TRBV12-4 with TRBJ1-1; no clear D. V lost 0 bases, J lost 6 bases, and 14 bases lay in between. The CDR3 runs 15 residues. The CDR3 DNA reads TGTGCCAGCAGTTTAGCGTCCCCGGGGAGCGCTGAAGCTTTCTTT. The encoded protein is CASSLASPGSAEAFF.

This clonotype was found many times. The chain is built from TRBV7-2 and TRBJ2-2; D is unresolved. CDR3 length equals 17 residues. Germline CDR1 and CDR2: SGHTA and FQGNSA. V was clipped by 4 bases and J by 4 bases, with 19 bases between them. The CDR3 nucleotides read TGTGCCAGCAGCTCTCCTCGAGACCTCGGATCCACCGGGGAGCTGTTTTTT. It yields the protein CASSSPRDLGSTGELFF.

A word on this clonotype: The germline gene is not matched at one end of the junction; a read error may be the cause. The genes are TRBV7-6 and TRBJ2-7; D remains ambiguous. The CDR3 totals 13 residues. Germline values: CDR1 SGHVS, CDR2 FNYEAQ. CDR3 bases: TGTGCTAGCAGCTTAGACCGTTGGGACGAGCAGTACTTC. This gives the protein CASSLDRWDEQYF.

V gene TRBV9 combines with J gene TRBJ2-7; D call uncertain. Germline values: CDR1 SGDLS, CDR2 YYNGEE. Deletions cut 0 bases from V and 2 bases from J, with 9 bases between. The CDR3 is made up of 14 amino acids. The CDR3 loop is CASSVAKGTYEQYF. In DNA form, the CDR3 reads TGTGCCAGCAGCGTAGCCAAGGGAACCTACGAGCAGTACTTC.

This clonotype showed up many times. The chain has TRBV7-2 and TRBJ1-3; D may be TRBD1 (6 bases). V lost 2 bases and J lost 2, with 10 bases in between. Per germline, CDR1 SGHTA and CDR2 FQGNSA. The CDR3 contains 15 residues. As DNA, the CDR3 is TGTGCCAGCAGCTTATTCGGGGGCACTGGAAACACCATATATTTT. Its translation is CASSLFGGTGNTIYF.

This clonotype turned up a few times. The genes are TRBV7-9 and TRBJ2-1, with D tentatively TRBD2 (7 bases). This CDR3 contains 16 residues. The V end was cut by 6 bases, the J end by 1 base, with 16 bases between. CDR1 is SEHNR, CDR2 FQNEAQ, per germline (reference sequence). The CDR3, as DNA: TGTGCCAGCAGTTTAAAGGGGGGGGTGTCCTACAATGAGCAGTTCTTC. This translates into CASSLKGGVSYNEQFF.

This clonotype has a handful of counts. The genes are TRBV11-2 and TRBJ2-3, with D tentatively TRBD1 or TRBD2 (5 bases each). Trimming took 4 bases from V and 4 from J, leaving 15 bases between them. This CDR3 has 15 amino acids. CDR1 SGHAT and CDR2 FQNNGV come from the germline V gene. CDR3 amino acids: CASSSTGGEADTQYF. Written as DNA, the CDR3 is TGTGCCAGCAGCTCGACTGGGGGTGAGGCAGATACGCAGTATTTT.

This clonotype was seen more than once but under ten times. The rearrangement links TRBV18 to TRBJ2-5, with TRBD1 matching 9 bases. V was pared by 3 bases and J by 5 bases, with 13 bases of the junction left unmatched. CDR1 KGHSH and CDR2 LQKENI come from the germline V gene. This CDR3 spans 17 amino acids. The CDR3 coding sequence is TGTGCCAGCTCACCCCTGGAGGTACAGGGGGCGGTGGAGACCCAGTACTTC. The encoded protein is CASSPLEVQGAVETQYF. Full variable domain (outside the CDR3, taken from reference TRBV18 and TRBJ2-5): NAGVMQNPRHLVRRRGQEARLRCSPMKGHSHVYWYRQLPEEGLKFMVYLQKENIIDESGMPKERFSAEFPKEGPSILRIQQVVRGDSAAYFCASSPLEVQGAVETQYFGPGTRLLVL.

This clonotype has more than one count but fewer than ten. The chain links TRBV2 to TRBJ1-1, with a tentative D call TRBD1 (5 bases). The CDR3 extends over 13 amino acids. Germline CDR1 and CDR2: SNHLY and FYNNEI. The V end lost 8 bases, the J end lost 1 base, and 11 bases lay between the germline ends. CDR3 DNA sequence: TGTGCCAGCCCGGGGCTGGGGAACACTGAAGCTTTCTTT. Its translation is CASPGLGNTEAFF.

This clonotype was observed a handful of times. The chain joins TRBV7-9 to TRBJ1-4; D possibly corresponds to TRBD1 (5 bases). Trimming cost V 1 base and J 8 bases, with 8 bases left between them. The germline CDR1 and CDR2 sequences are SEHNR and FQNEAQ (reference sequence). The CDR3 is 13 residues long. The CDR3 nucleotides read TGTGCCAGCAGCTTAGTGGGACCAGAAAAACTGTTTTTT. The encoded protein is CASSLVGPEKLFF.

The chain joins TRBV12-3 or TRBV12-4 to TRBJ2-7, with 7 positions matching TRBD1. The CDR3 is 14 residues long. V was clipped by 5 bases and J by 2 bases; unmatched bases: 6. The CDR3 sequence: CASSTGDRPYEQYV. As DNA, the CDR3 is TGTGCCAGCAGTACAGGGGACAGACCCTACGAGCAGTACGTC.